What follows describes a single T cell receptor (beta chain). Its antigen is currently not known. No quality values exist for individual bases; no much larger clone is one base distant. The data originate from a study of early stage breast cancer tumors (dated by TCRdb to 2015 to 2018). Regarding the study in general: Of the roughly 15 invasive breast tumors, eleven to twelve were found to be estrogen receptor-positive, progesterone receptor-positive and HER2-negative. About 70% of the 12 ER+/PR+/HER2- tumors were invasive ductal carcinomas, while the other four were invasive lobular carcinomas. On average, each sample had 9 to 10-fold read coverage. A total of around 3 million templates, representing some 1.2 million unique clonotypes, were detected across all samples. Findings and caveats that apply to the study as a whole: Because the cohort was small, analysis by tumor subtype was not possible. Bulk genomic DNA sequencing of unsorted cells missed chain pairing and functional markers such as CD4, CD8 and FOXP3. Greater similarity was observed between blood and normal breast repertoires than between blood and tumor repertoires, and tumor was distinguished from normal in about 90% of the 16 patients when each tissue was compared with blood. Approximately 2.5-fold higher T cell density and higher clonality were observed in tumors than in adjacent normal breast tissue. Enriched TCRB sequences shared across patients were mostly commonly generated sequences, unlikely to play an important role in the tumor microenvironment.

Every sample was amplified as two independent genomic DNA replicates, using roughly 0.5 ug for blood and approximately 1.4 ug for tumor or normal breast. TCRB sequencing of genomic DNA was carried out with the ImmunoSeq Intro kit according to the manufacturer's instructions. Multiplex PCR was run for roughly 31 cycles using proprietary primers and spike-in control sequences for absolute quantification. An 87-bp fragment spanning the CDR3 and flanking V and J genes was sequenced with single-end 150-bp reads. Seven samples, with two replicates for each sample, were multiplexed per lane of an Illumina MiSeq using version 3.0 chemistry. From the authors' description of their analysis: Raw data were processed by the vendor's proprietary pipeline, with both replicates merged into one result per sample. Productive rearrangements sharing the V-gene family, CDR3 amino acid sequence and J-gene segment were defined as clonotypes. To compute clonality, the normalized Shannon entropy (Pielou evenness) of TCRB abundances was subtracted from 1. T cell density was estimated by dividing total templates by the number of input cells inferred from the DNA input amount. Recon, run with its default parameters, was used to estimate overall repertoire diversity and clonality. A clonotype counted as tumor-enriched if its abundance in tumor exceeded 0.1% and was at least 32-fold higher than its abundance in normal breast. The clones in this table, taken by TCRdb from immuneACCESS, are in-frame only. Not every clone is retained; where verified, under half of the shortfall comes from an unresolved V gene, and the cause of the rest is unknown. For V, J and clone size, that table is used; D and trimming come from the DNA. Across this sample there are over 8,500 clones, with about 78% seen only once. 20% to 25% of the sample rests with the top ten.

Dicing about 17-50 mg of tumor tissue typically gave a DNA yield of more than 3 ug. The study profiled bulk TCR beta-chain repertoires in matched peripheral blood, tumor and adjacent normal breast tissue taken from over 15 patients with early-stage breast cancer. Following resection, visually identified tumor tissue was excised and transferred into prechilled RNAlater. Tumor tissue (about 19-55 mg) was diced and homogenized in RLTplus buffer with beta-mercaptoethanol and antifoaming agent using a TissueLyser II. The Qiagen AllPrep DNA/RNA Mini kit was used for genomic DNA extraction. The clonotype comes from a person aged 40 to 49 with breast cancer. The sample was breast tumor tissue.

The CDR3: CASSQTEDSYGYTF. The sequence in DNA is TGTGCCAGCAGCCAAACCGAAGATAGCTATGGCTACACCTTC. The rearranged chain carries TRBV16 and TRBJ1-2, with the D gene uncertain. Relative to germline, V is 2 bases shorter and J is 4 bases shorter, with 11 bases between their ends. The CDR3 spans 14 residues, from the cysteine through the phenylalanine. CDR3 DNA is the only sequence kept; it has 42 bases, read in frame from the first base. The germline V gene yields KGHSY for CDR1 and FQNENV for CDR2.